The 9 T cell receptor beta chains presented below share a single source sample, sequenced in a study of shared clonotypes between healthy human individuals (TCRdb year 2020). The library was built by means of the immunoSEQ multiplex PCR assay. Held by TCRdb, this immuneACCESS table contains in-frame sequences only and omits some clones. Under half of the omission traces to an unresolved V gene where checked; the cause of the rest is unknown. Within this sample are under 2,500,000 clones, with 90% to 96% of them counted one time only. About 0.13% of the sample comes from the top ten. Material for sequencing was naive CD4+ T cells sorted from blood. The cell subset or site label corresponds to: CD45RA+ positively selected. These receptors originate from a young man in good health.

With regard to this clone: The sample carries other DNA sequences with the same CDR3. The V gene is TRBV19, the J gene TRBJ2-7; D unclear. Per germline, CDR1 LNHDA and CDR2 SQIVND (reference sequence). The V and J ends lost 5 bases and 0 bases respectively, with 8 bases between them. This CDR3 spans 13 amino acids. CDR3 sequence reads: CASSSMGSYEQYF. Written as DNA, the CDR3 is TGTGCCAGTAGTTCGATGGGCTCCTACGAGCAGTACTTC.

The CDR3 nucleotides read TGCGCCAGCAGCTTAGGGACAGGGGGCGAAGAAAAACTGTTTTTT. This codes for CASSLGTGGEEKLFF. This chain uses TRBV5-1 with TRBJ1-4, with 12 positions matching TRBD1. Looked up from germline, CDR1 is SGHRS and CDR2 is YFSETQ. This CDR3 is built from 15 residues. After removal of 2 bases from V and 8 bases from J, the junction contained 4 bases not matched to a gene.

The chain couples TRBV6-5 to TRBJ1-3; tentative D call: TRBD1 (5 bases). CDR3 size: 15 residues. The germline V and J ends were trimmed by 2 bases and 2 bases, with 10 bases remaining between them. Germline values: CDR1 MNHEY, CDR2 SVGAGI. CDR3 residues: CASSYTSGAGNTIYF. CDR3 DNA: TGTGCCAGCAGTTACACCTCGGGGGCTGGAAACACCATATATTTT.

The chain is built from TRBV7-2 and TRBJ1-1; D ambiguous. This CDR3 contains 13 residues. V lost 6 bases and J lost 6, with 14 bases in between. CDR1 and CDR2 (germline): SGHTA, FQGNSA. Written as DNA, the CDR3 is TGTGCCAGCAGTCCCCTCCTTACGGCTGAAGCTTTCTTT. It codes for CASSPLLTAEAFF.

A note on this clone: At the DNA level, this CDR3 is encoded by other sequences in the same sample as well. The chain combines TRBV29-1 with TRBJ2-1, with D tentatively TRBD1 (6 bases). Germline CDR1 and CDR2: SQVTM and ANQGSEA. This CDR3 region has 11 residues. With 3 bases removed from V and 6 bases from J, the gap between germline ends came to 6 bases. CDR3 sequence reads: CSVDRGNEQFF. In DNA form, the CDR3 reads TGCAGCGTTGACAGGGGCAATGAGCAGTTCTTC.

V is TRBV20-1 and J is TRBJ1-2; unclear D gene. V lost 2 bases, J lost 8 bases, and 9 bases lay in between. This CDR3 region has 11 residues. Germline assignment: CDR1 DFQATT and CDR2 SNEGSKA (reference sequence). Written as DNA, the CDR3 is TGCAGTGCTAGAAGTCCGGAGGGCTACACCTTC. Translating it yields CSARSPEGYTF.

With regard to this clone: The sample contains more than one DNA sequence encoding this CDR3. The chain employs TRBV19 and TRBJ1-2; 8 nucleotides match TRBD1. This CDR3 is 14 amino acids long. Germline V gene lookup returns CDR1 LNHDA and CDR2 SQIVND (reference sequence). The junction had 5 bases not matched to a gene; V was cut back by 4 bases and J by 4 bases. The CDR3 region has the DNA TGTGCCAGTAGTACCGGACAGGGAGCCTATGGCTACACCTTC. Translating it yields CASSTGQGAYGYTF.

The genes are TRBV7-9 and TRBJ2-5; D is unresolved. Germline assignment: CDR1 SEHNR and CDR2 FQNEAQ (reference sequence). Trimming took 2 bases from V and 1 from J, leaving 14 bases between them. CDR3 length: 16 amino acids. The CDR3 nucleotides are TGTGCCAGCAGCTTAATGGGTAGGCAGTTCCAAGAGACCCAGTACTTC. Translated, it gives CASSLMGRQFQETQYF.

The chain joins TRBV28 to TRBJ1-1; TRBD1 matches 7 bases. The CDR3 has 14 residues. The germline V gene has CDR1 MDHEN and CDR2 SYDVKM. Unmatched junction bases numbered 10, after V lost 11 bases and J lost 1 base. The CDR3 is CASEGQAGNTEAFF. The CDR3 DNA reads as TGTGCCTCCGAAGGACAGGCGGGGAACACTGAAGCTTTCTTT.